This passage covers 30 T cell receptor beta chains from one sample sequenced in a study of blood T cell repertoires in COVID-19. This table comes from immunoSEQ multiplex PCR, and its TCRdb copy is limited to in-frame clones, with some not included. The data show over 150,000 clones, roughly four fifths seen once. The sequencing input was peripheral blood. These receptors all stem from a woman over 75 with acute or convalescent COVID-19.

This chain joins TRBV14 and TRBJ1-2; 12 nucleotides agree with TRBD1. Germline V gene data show CDR1 as SGHDN and CDR2 as FVKESK. V trimming: 8 bases; J trimming: 8 bases; junction bases outside the gene matches: 12. CDR3 length equals 15 residues. The CDR3 here is CASGKGTGGYEGYTF. CDR3 nucleotide sequence: TGTGCCAGCGGGAAAGGGACAGGGGGCTATGAAGGCTACACCTTC.

The chain employs TRBV7-3 and TRBJ2-3; perhaps TRBD1 as D (6 bases). This CDR3 is 16 amino acids long. The germline V and J ends were trimmed by 2 bases and 6 bases, with 18 bases remaining between them. Per germline, CDR1 SGHTA and CDR2 FQGTGA. CDR3 bases: TGTGCCAGCAGCTTAGTCAGGGGCCCCACGACGGATACGCAGTATTTT. Protein: CASSLVRGPTTDTQYF. The full variable domain, with the rest looked up from reference TRBV7-3 and TRBJ2-3, is GAGVSQTPSNKVTEKGKYVELRCDPISGHTALYWYRQSLGQGPEFLIYFQGTGAADDSGLPNDRFFAVRPEGSVSTLKIQRTERGDSAVYLCASSLVRGPTTDTQYFGPGTRLTVL.

The genes are TRBV5-6 and TRBJ2-7; a possible D gene is TRBD2 (5 bases). Trimming took 0 bases from V and 2 from J, leaving 12 bases between them. Germline V lookup: CDR1 SGHDT, CDR2 YYEEEE. This CDR3 contains 15 residues. This chain's CDR3 is CASSLVTGYTYEQYF. DNA of the CDR3: TGTGCCAGCAGCTTGGTAACGGGGTACACCTACGAGCAGTACTTC.

This clone was seen just once. This chain joins TRBV14 and TRBJ2-5; D unclear. V shed 0 bases and J shed 2 bases, with 16 bases lying between them. Germline CDR1 is SGHDN and CDR2 is FVKESK. The CDR3 extends over 17 amino acids. CDR3 region: CASSQDSPIHNQETQYF. The CDR3, as DNA: TGTGCCAGCAGCCAAGATTCTCCCATACATAATCAAGAGACCCAGTACTTC.

This chain connects TRBV9 to TRBJ2-7; 12 nucleotides match TRBD2. The germline V gene encodes CDR1 SGDLS and CDR2 YYNGEE. Trimming cost V 3 bases and J 4 bases; bases outside gene matches: 2. The CDR3 is 14 residues long. In DNA, the CDR3 is TGTGCCAGCAGCGGACTAGCGGGAGTGTACGAGCAGTACTTC. This encodes CASSGLAGVYEQYF.

The chain couples TRBV7-5 to TRBJ1-2. TRBV7-5 is noted as a pseudogene. The CDR3 runs to 14 residues. CDR3 in amino acids: CARSLVPGGEGYTF. CDR3 sequence (DNA): TGTGCCAGAAGCTTAGTGCCAGGAGGGGAAGGCTACACCTTC.

V and J are TRBV6-2 or TRBV6-3 and TRBJ1-1, with a tentative D call TRBD1 (5 bases). The CDR3 contains 12 residues. Germline lookup yields CDR1 MNHEY and CDR2 SVGEGT. V lost 0 bases and J lost 8, with 7 bases in between. The DNA of the CDR3 is TGTGCCAGCAGTTACTCGAACAGGGAAGCTTTCTTT. The encoded protein is CASSYSNREAFF.

The V gene is TRBV3-1 (or the pseudogene TRBV3-2), the J gene TRBJ1-6, with 12 nucleotides matching TRBD1. This CDR3 is built from 17 residues. The junction had 6 bases not matched to a gene; V was cut back by 3 bases and J by 6 bases. CDR1 is LGHDT and CDR2 is YNNKEL in the germline V gene (reference sequence). CDR3 DNA sequence: TGTGCCAGCAGCCAGGGGACAGGGGGCATCGGTAATTCACCCCTCCACTTT. It yields the protein CASSQGTGGIGNSPLHF.

This clone has just a few counts. The chain uses TRBV7-2 and TRBJ1-6; tentatively, D is TRBD1 (5 bases). CDR1 is SGHTA and CDR2 is FQGNSA in the germline V gene. The V end lost 0 bases, the J end lost 6 bases, and 9 bases lay between the germline ends. The CDR3 covers 15 residues. The CDR3 DNA reads TGTGCCAGCAGCTTAGCGAGCCAGGGTAATTCACCCCTCCACTTT. This gives the protein CASSLASQGNSPLHF.

This clone was recorded at least ten times. The J gene is TRBJ1-3, the V gene TRBV5-1; D might be TRBD1 (5 bases). The CDR3 sequence is 13 residues long. Trimming took off 4 bases at V and 4 bases at J, with 9 bases between the two ends. The germline V gene has CDR1 SGHRS and CDR2 YFSETQ. CDR3 in amino acids: CASSPGSGNTIYF. Written as DNA, the CDR3 is TGCGCCAGCAGCCCAGGGTCCGGAAACACCATATATTTT.

The CDR3 region has the DNA TGTGCTAGTGGTTTGGCCCGGACGGGGGGGATAACGAAGTTCTTC. It specifies CASGLARTGGITKFF. The J gene is TRBJ2-1, the V gene TRBV12-5, with TRBD2 matching over 8 bases. CDR3 length: 15 amino acids. Germline CDR1 and CDR2: LGHNT and FRNRAP. V was clipped by 1 base and J by 14 bases; unmatched bases: 13. The complete variable domain, with remaining parts taken from reference TRBV12-5 and TRBJ2-1, reads DARVTQTPRHKVTEMGQEVTMRCQPILGHNTVFWYRQTMMQGLELLAYFRNRAPLDDSGMPKDRFSAEMPDATLATLKIQPSEPRDSAVYFCASGLARTGGITKFFGPGTRLTVL.

The chain employs TRBV7-3 and TRBJ1-1, with 7 bases matching TRBD1. CDR1 and CDR2 (germline): SGHTA, FQGTGA. The trim removed 5 bases at V and 5 bases at J, leaving 17 bases unmatched. There are 17 residues in the CDR3. In nucleotides, the CDR3 is TGTGCCAGCAGCACCACCCCCGGGACAGACGAACGGACTGAAGCTTTCTTT. Amino acids: CASSTTPGTDERTEAFF.

V gene TRBV6-5 combines with J gene TRBJ1-5; D not certain. The CDR3 runs to 15 residues. Germline assignment: CDR1 MNHEY and CDR2 SVGAGI. Trimming stripped 2 bases from V and 4 bases from J, with 12 bases between. The chain's CDR3 is CASSYSPTNNQPQHF. The CDR3, as DNA: TGTGCCAGCAGTTACAGCCCGACTAATAATCAGCCCCAGCATTTT.

There are a few counts of this clone. This rearrangement joins TRBV7-2 to TRBJ1-5, with 7 bases that match TRBD1. The CDR3 spans 18 residues. The junction had 13 bases not matched to a gene; V was cut back by 5 bases and J by 0 bases. Looked up from germline, CDR1 is SGHTA and CDR2 is FQGNSA. The CDR3 is CASSAKRRDSYSNQPQHF. Written as DNA, the CDR3 is TGTGCCAGCAGCGCAAAACGCCGGGACAGTTATAGCAATCAGCCCCAGCATTTT. The full variable domain, in which reference TRBV7-2 and TRBJ1-5 provide the parts outside the CDR3, is GAGVSQSPSNKVTEKGKDVELRCDPISGHTALYWYRQSLGQGLEFLIYFQGNSAPDKSGLPSDRFSAERTGGSVSTLTIQRTQQEDSAVYLCASSAKRRDSYSNQPQHFGDGTRLSIL.

The CDR3 protein is CASSPVQGMNTEAFF. The DNA of the CDR3 is TGTGCCAGCTCACCGGTACAGGGGATGAACACTGAAGCTTTCTTT. This chain uses TRBV18 with TRBJ1-1; 7 nucleotides agree with TRBD1. This CDR3 contains 15 residues. V shed 3 bases and J 0 bases; nucleotides not matched to a gene: 4. CDR1 and CDR2 (germline): KGHSH, LQKENI.

The chain carries TRBV3-1 (or the pseudogene TRBV3-2) and TRBJ2-5; 14 bases map to TRBD2. CDR3 size: 16 residues. Trimming cost V 7 bases and J 4 bases; bases outside gene matches: 8. Germline V gene lookup returns CDR1 LGHDT and CDR2 YNNKEL (reference sequence). The CDR3 DNA is TGTGCCAGCACCTTAGGACTAGCGGGGGGCGCAGAGACCCAGTACTTC. It is translated as CASTLGLAGGAETQYF.

J is TRBJ1-6 and V is TRBV27; D possibly corresponds to TRBD1 (5 bases). CDR1 is MNHEY, CDR2 SMNVEV, per germline (reference sequence). Trimming removed 2 bases at V and 7 bases at J, with 12 bases between. This CDR3 comprises 15 residues. Written as DNA, the CDR3 is TGTGCCAGCAGTTTACTGAGCCAGGGAAATTCACCCCTCCACTTT. The encoded protein is CASSLLSQGNSPLHF.

J is TRBJ1-1 and V is TRBV7-2; D unclear. V dropped 1 base and J dropped 1 base, with 13 bases sitting between them. Germline CDR1 and CDR2: SGHTA and FQGNSA. The CDR3 totals 16 residues. The CDR3 here is CASSLVYVRSNTEAFF. DNA for the CDR3: TGTGCCAGCAGCTTAGTTTACGTCAGGTCGAACACTGAAGCTTTCTTT.

The chain carries TRBV6-5 and TRBJ1-6; 7 nucleotides match TRBD1. Germline V CDR1 and CDR2: MNHEY, SVGAGI. CDR3 length equals 14 residues. The J segment lost 4 bases and the V segment lost 6 bases, leaving 3 bases of the junction unmatched. The CDR3 region has the DNA TGTGCCAGCAGGGCGGGACAGTATAATTCACCCCTCCACTTT. It codes for CASRAGQYNSPLHF.

J is TRBJ2-7 and V is TRBV2; 9 bases are a match to TRBD1. J gave up 4 bases and V 6 bases, and 7 bases lay outside the gene matches. The CDR3 runs to 14 residues. The V gene's germline CDR1 is SNHLY and CDR2 FYNNEI. In nucleotides, the CDR3 is TGTGCCAGCAGGATGGGGACAGGGATGTACGAGCAGTACTTC. It codes for CASRMGTGMYEQYF.

CDR3 sequence reads: CASSPQNTNYGYTF. CDR3 DNA sequence: TGTGCCAGCTCTCCGCAGAACACTAACTATGGCTACACCTTC. The V and J genes are TRBV19 and TRBJ1-2; D is ambiguous. The V and J ends lost 9 bases and 0 bases respectively, with 14 bases between them. The length of the CDR3 is 14 residues. The germline V gene encodes CDR1 LNHDA and CDR2 SQIVND (reference sequence).

CDR3 nucleotide sequence: TGCAGTGCTAGTTATAGGGGAAACGAAAAACTGTTTTTT. It is translated as CSASYRGNEKLFF. This chain uses TRBV20-1 with TRBJ1-4, with D possibly matching TRBD1 (5 bases). V lost 3 bases to trimming and J lost 8 bases, with 13 bases between them. Germline V gene lookup returns CDR1 DFQATT and CDR2 SNEGSKA (reference sequence). This CDR3 is built from 13 residues.

The chain has TRBV5-6 and TRBJ1-3, with D perhaps matching TRBD1 (6 bases). The CDR3 is made up of 17 amino acids. V lost 3 bases to trimming and J lost 0 bases, with 16 bases between them. Per the germline V gene, CDR1 is SGHDT and CDR2 is YYEEEE. CDR3 region: CASSSSRTVSSGNTIYF. The CDR3, as DNA: TGTGCCAGCAGCTCTTCTCGGACAGTTAGCTCTGGAAACACCATATATTTT.

The chain joins TRBV6-5 to TRBJ1-1; 8 bases map to TRBD1. Looked up from germline, CDR1 is MNHEY and CDR2 is SVGAGI. CDR3 size: 11 residues. V trimming: 6 bases; J trimming: 6 bases; junction bases outside the gene matches: 0. The CDR3 bases are TGTGCCAGCAGACAGGGGGCTGAAGCTTTCTTT. This sequence encodes CASRQGAEAFF.

The chain combines TRBV3-1 (or the pseudogene TRBV3-2) with TRBJ1-1; 9 bases agree with TRBD1. Losses at the gene ends were 1 base for V and 3 bases for J; bases not matched to a gene: 6. In germline, CDR1 is LGHDT, CDR2 YNNKEL (reference sequence). The CDR3 contains 16 residues. CDR3 DNA: TGTGCCAGCAGCCAAGGACAGGGGGATGCGGACACTGAAGCTTTCTTT. Protein sequence: CASSQGQGDADTEAFF.

The rearrangement links TRBV7-8 to TRBJ1-1; 7 nucleotides line up with TRBD1. J was trimmed by 6 bases and V by 5 bases; bases with no gene match: 12. Germline assignment: CDR1 SGHVS and CDR2 FQNEAQ. The CDR3 runs 15 residues. The CDR3 sequence is CASSRQQGTGAEAFF. The CDR3, as DNA: TGTGCCAGCAGCCGCCAACAGGGGACTGGGGCTGAAGCTTTCTTT.

Only a few counts were recorded for this clone. The rearrangement links TRBV7-2 to TRBJ2-7, with 10 bases fitting TRBD1. The CDR3 covers 14 residues. CDR1 and CDR2 from the germline V gene are SGHTA and FQGNSA. Trimming at V came to 4 bases and at J to 7 bases, leaving 7 bases not matched to a gene. This CDR3 reads CASSSDRGIGEQYF. CDR3 bases: TGTGCCAGCAGCTCGGACAGGGGGATCGGAGAGCAGTACTTC.

J is TRBJ2-1 and V is TRBV4-3; TRBD2 matches 10 bases. The germline gives CDR1 LGHNA, CDR2 YSLEER. The V segment lost 4 bases and the J segment 2 bases; nucleotides outside the gene matches: 5. CDR3 length: 16 amino acids. CDR3 nucleotides: TGCGCCAGCAGCCGAGTAGCGGGGGGCCCCTACAATGAGCAGTTCTTC. This sequence encodes CASSRVAGGPYNEQFF.

The V call is TRBV30, the J call TRBJ1-4; no firm D call. Per germline, CDR1 GTSNPN and CDR2 SVGIG (reference sequence). Deletions cut 3 bases from V and 0 bases from J, with 8 bases between. The CDR3 loop spans 14 amino acids. The CDR3 coding sequence is TGTGCCTGGAGATCACAAGCAACTAATGAAAAACTGTTTTTT. Encoded protein: CAWRSQATNEKLFF.

This rearrangement joins TRBV30 to TRBJ2-1, with 7 positions matching TRBD2. The CDR3 length is 18 residues. Germline lookup yields CDR1 GTSNPN and CDR2 SVGIG (reference sequence). V was pared by 4 bases and J by 8 bases, with 23 bases of the junction left unmatched. CDR3 amino acids: CAWKALLTSHTIGDEQFF. DNA of the CDR3: TGTGCCTGGAAGGCTCTCCTGACTAGCCACACGATCGGGGATGAGCAGTTCTTC.